This T cell receptor beta chain was sequenced in a study of molecular identifiers for immune sequencing clone quantification. From the PCR reads, TCRdb called clonotypes with MiXCR, one entry per CDR3 protein. The sample shows about 320,000 distinct CDR3 sequences, 20% to 25% of them seen only once. Germline lookup yields CDR1 DFQATT and CDR2 SNEGSKA (reference sequence). Trimming stripped 5 bases from V and 11 bases from J, with 6 bases between. The CDR3 length is 8 residues. This chain connects TRBV20-1 to TRBJ1-1; D unclear. Source material: naive CD8+ T cells from blood, with Jurkat cell RNA spiked in. Described subset: FACS-sorted CD8+CD4-CCR7+CD45RA+ naive T cells. The clonotype comes from a human donor in good health. Some libraries in this study had Jurkat cell RNA spiked in. Here the CDR3 reads CSAHEAFF. In DNA, the CDR3 is TGCAGTGCTCACGAGGCTTTCTTT.